The next 5 T cell receptor beta chains were all read from a single sample in a study of T cell responses to AZD1222 COVID-19 vaccine. Sequencing was performed with immunoSEQ multiplex PCR; in TCRdb, only in-frame clones are kept and a portion is missing. This sample carries about 88,000 clones, about 90% of them seen once, and the ten largest clones take around 5.5%. The sample in question was peripheral blood, obtained on day 0 of MenACWY control vaccination. These receptors came from an adult in good health.

The chain joins TRBV6-5 to TRBJ1-4; D is perhaps TRBD1 (6 bases). The length of the CDR3 is 14 residues. Trimming stripped 7 bases from V and 8 bases from J, with 17 bases between. Germline CDR1 MNHEY, CDR2 SVGAGI. The CDR3 DNA reads TGTGCCAGCACCACAGGGTTTCGAGAGGAAAAACTGTTTTTT. Its protein product is CASTTGFREEKLFF.

The chain links TRBV9 to TRBJ1-2, with 8 bases that match TRBD1. The CDR3 spans 15 residues. V trimming: 0 bases; J trimming: 4 bases; junction bases outside the gene matches: 5. CDR1 is SGDLS and CDR2 is YYNGEE in the germline V gene. The CDR3 loop reads CASSVAKTGAYGYTF. The CDR3, as DNA: TGTGCCAGCAGCGTAGCAAAGACAGGGGCCTATGGCTACACCTTC.

This chain joins TRBV29-1 and TRBJ2-1; TRBD2 aligns across 9 bases. Germline assignment: CDR1 SQVTM and CDR2 ANQGSEA. V was clipped by 4 bases and J by 9 bases; unmatched bases: 16. The length of the CDR3 is 16 residues. The CDR3 here is CSVVIPGLAGFGEQFF. The CDR3 DNA follows: TGCAGCGTTGTCATCCCGGGGCTAGCGGGATTTGGTGAGCAGTTCTTC.

The chain links TRBV29-1 to TRBJ1-5, with TRBD1 identical over 8 bases. The CDR3 consists of 14 residues. Trimming removed 0 bases from V and 6 bases from J; junction bases left unmatched: 4. Germline CDR1 reads SQVTM; CDR2 reads ANQGSEA. The CDR3 region is CSVEDSDRGQPQHF. The CDR3 coding sequence is TGCAGCGTTGAAGATTCAGACAGGGGTCAGCCCCAGCATTTT.

The chain uses TRBV7-3 and TRBJ2-2; D gene uncertain. The CDR3 has 14 residues. Germline V gene data show CDR1 as SGHTA and CDR2 as FQGTGA. Trimming removed 5 bases from V and 5 bases from J, with 12 bases in between. The CDR3 coding sequence is TGTGCCAGCAGCCCAGACCCAAGGACCGGGGAGCTGTTTTTT. Translated, it gives CASSPDPRTGELFF.